Sequencing of this TCR beta chain was carried out in a study of T cell changes during pregnancy in multiple sclerosis (dated by TCRdb to about 2019). At the level of the whole study: Changes in the T cell repertoire over the course of pregnancy were examined in this study in women with multiple sclerosis.

Worth noting for this clone: Its recognized antigen is unknown. Within one base of it there is no much larger clone, and no base qualities were kept.

Receptors were amplified or captured by the immunoSEQ multiplex PCR assay. In its TCRdb copy, this immuneACCESS table keeps in-frame sequences only and misses some clones. Where compared with another copy, unresolved V genes explain less than half of these, and the others have no known cause. The sample profile shows tens of thousands of clones; 85% to 95% of them were found once. 0.4% to 0.45% of the sample goes to the ten largest clones. V is shortened by 7 bases, J by 8 bases, and the region joining them spans 17 bases. Including cysteine and phenylalanine, the CDR3 has 13 amino acids. Of all the DNA, just the CDR3 is kept, 39 bases in frame from base 1. CDR1 and CDR2 are read off the germline V gene as MNHEY and SVGAGI.

The sequence was collected from a female donor with multiple sclerosis, enrolled in a pregnancy study. Sequences were derived from CD4+ T cells from peripheral blood mononuclear cells, sampled before pregnancy. The rearrangement combines TRBV6-5 with TRBJ1-2; there is no confident call for the D gene. The CDR3 has the sequence CASTPGSFSGYTF. The nucleotides are TGTGCCAGCACCCCCGGGTCATTTTCCGGCTACACCTTC.